The T cell receptor (beta chain) described here comes from a study of OX40 agonist ivuxolimab in advanced cancers. Study background: Enrolled patients in dose escalation had cancers that were hepatocellular carcinoma, melanoma, renal cell or head and neck cancer. Findings and caveats of the study: CD8+ T cells were the subset that, on average, had more expanded clones than CD4+.

Trimming stripped 7 bases from V and 0 bases from J, with 12 bases between. Looked up from germline, CDR1 is SQVTM and CDR2 is ANQGSEA. The CDR3 contains 13 residues. Some clones are missing from TCRdb's copy, which holds only in-frame ones; the method was immunoSEQ multiplex PCR. Here the sample spans 60,000 to 75,000 clones, approximately 91% being singletons. Note on this clone: The antigen remains unidentified.

The chain recombines TRBV29-1 with TRBJ1-2; TRBD1 might be the D (6 bases). The origin of this receptor is an adult with an advanced solid tumor such as melanoma, head and neck, liver or kidney cancer. The material was CD4+ or CD8+ T cells sorted from blood, obtained in a trial of the OX40 agonist ivuxolimab. The CDR3 nucleotides are TGCAGCGCTTCGACAGGAGCTAACTATGGCTACACCTTC. Encoded protein: CSASTGANYGYTF.